The clone carrying this TCR beta chain was picked up a small number of times. The authors reverse transcribed all of the isolated RNA, so sequencing captured expressed TCRB transcripts. Clones were read by immunoSEQ multiplex PCR, and TCRdb kept only the in-frame ones, dropping some. Seen here are about 450,000 clones, more than 9.5% observed once, and the top ten hold 0.045% to 0.06%. The CDR3 consists of 16 residues. Germline values: CDR1 MNHNS, CDR2 SASEGT. The V end was cut by 3 bases, the J end by 0 bases, with 15 bases between. This record belongs to a study of beta chain features in type 1 diabetes. Study information: Analysis included around 110,000,000 sorted cells drawn from all samples.

The V and J genes are TRBV6-1 and TRBJ2-7; D call uncertain. This sequence originates from a woman between 18 and 30 years old in good health. Sample: naive CD4+ T cells from blood. CDR3 protein: CASSDPTSWGSYEQYF. Written as DNA, the CDR3 is TGTGCCAGCAGTGATCCAACATCTTGGGGCTCCTACGAGCAGTACTTC.